Listed below are T cell receptor beta chains from one sample, sequenced in a study of Tregs in tolerant kidney transplant recipients. Profiled with immunoSEQ multiplex PCR; TCRdb holds only in-frame clones, not every one. The sample has approximately 99,000 clones; roughly 90% are singletons. This sample comprised CD4+ T cells from blood, obtained before the transplant. The receptors were sampled from a human donor who received a combined kidney and bone marrow transplant. The CDR3 runs from the conserved cysteine through the conserved F or W.

length	V	CDR3
15	TRBV6-6	CASSYSMAGGYEQYF
12	TRBV9	CASSVLTDTQYF
17	TRBV5-4	CASSPGQLRRGIDTQYF
13	TRBV28	CASSLTANQPQHF
16	TRBV2	CASSAGTSGGQETQYF
16	TRBV5-4	CASSSGTASMNTEAFF
13	TRBV5-1	CASSSSGVYGYTF
14	TRBV7-2	CASSFGLAGDIQYF
12	TRBV29-1	CSVEEGLYGYTF
13	TRBV19	CASKPPTTSPLHF
13	TRBV7-9	CASRGQANTEAFF
14	TRBV27	CASSLAGVVETQYF
12	TRBV19	CASSESGLAQHF
11	TRBV11-2	CASSFNYEQYF
15	TRBV6-6	CASTNSGTSGDTQYF
13	TRBV10-2	CASSVNRNTEAFF
13	TRBV6-5	CATRVAGGGEQYF
14	TRBV6-4	CASSDRGRDQPQHF
16	TRBV4-1	CASSQSILVVDTEAFF
14	TRBV11-2	CASSLSSGLLEQYF
15	TRBV5-4	CASSSGGARTDTQYF
16	TRBV7-2	CASSLVGGSSYNEQFF
13	TRBV7-2	CASSPDPRDTRYF
13	TRBV27	CASRQGPYYEQYF
14	TRBV5-1	CASSSTGPNYGYTF
15	TRBV18	CASSPLAGESYEQYF
16	TRBV4-3	CASSPERLSSYNEQFF
11	TRBV6-5	CASSTPGNDFF
13	TRBV29-1	CSVARESREKLFF
14	TRBV7-9	CASSQTQGAEKLFF
16	TRBV11-3	CASSLRTSGGPNEQFF
15	TRBV28	CASSQGLAGGYEQYF
12	TRBV18	CASSPQVETQYF
14	TRBV18	CASSYYRDTGELFF
13	TRBV5-1	CASSTTLNTEAFF
15	TRBV6-4	CASKRVSRDTGELFF
15	TRBV2	CASSLDRGNTGELFF
13	TRBV6-5	CASRSVGEVEQYF
13	TRBV27	CASSLLGQGGYTF
15	TRBV5-4	CASSAGTGEGSPLHF
18	TRBV5-1	CASSDPLEAVTSTDTQYF
13	TRBV2	CASSLDNYNEQFF